Given below is one T cell receptor beta chain in context. Methods used by the authors: Quantification of nucleated cells was approximated via reference gene primer amplification. The table came from immunoSEQ multiplex PCR; TCRdb's copy has only in-frame clones and leaves some out. V and J calls and clone size are those listed in that table; D and trimming were worked out from the DNA. The sample shows 500,000 or so clones, around 90% of them seen only once. This entry is derived from a study of blood T cell repertoires in COVID-19. This CDR3 has 15 residues. Trimming at V came to 5 bases and at J to 4 bases, leaving 7 bases not matched to a gene. CDR1 and CDR2 (germline): LGHDT, YNNKEL (reference sequence).

The sequenced sample consisted of PBMCs or T cells enriched from blood (not recorded which). The genes are TRBV3-1 (or the pseudogene TRBV3-2) and TRBJ1-4, with TRBD1 matching 7 bases. This clonotype originated in a woman between 18 and 30 years old who had recovered from COVID-19. The CDR3 nucleotides are TGTGCCAGCAGCACACGGGACAGCGTTAATGAAAAACTGTTTTTT. Its translation: CASSTRDSVNEKLFF.